A single sample is the source of the 26 T cell receptor beta chains below, sequenced in a study of tumor and adjacent non-tumor tissue in lung cancer. A modified ARM-PCR protocol with three rounds of nested PCR amplified TCRbeta. TCRdb redid the calling of the multiplex PCR reads with MiXCR, one entry per CDR3 protein. This table holds more than 90,000 distinct CDR3 sequences, about 70% found once. This sample's RNA came from whole unsorted tissue. The sample was lung tumor tissue. These receptor sequences come from a man in his fifties or sixties with non-small cell lung cancer.

A note on this clonotype: Here the CDR3 omits its conserved ending phenylalanine or tryptophan, so a read error is the likely source. The chain employs TRBV6-6 and TRBJ2-1; D not resolved. The CDR3 length is 13 residues. CDR1 and CDR2 (germline): MNHNY, SVGAGI (reference sequence). The CDR3 reads CASRRVEDNEQFC. The CDR3 bases are TGTGCTAGCAGGCGCGTGGAAGACAATGAGCAGTTCTGC.

In the case of this clonotype: This may be a read error: a much more frequent sequence differs by one nucleotide. The chain joins TRBV5-1 to TRBJ2-5; the D gene could be TRBD1 or TRBD2 (6 bases each). Per the germline V gene, CDR1 is SGHRS and CDR2 is YFSETQ. This CDR3 is built from 15 residues. The CDR3 sequence is CANSLTGAPMETQYF. Written as DNA, the CDR3 is TGCGCCAACAGCTTAACGGGGGCGCCGATGGAGACCCAGTACTTC.

Points on this clonotype: Its ends do not fully match the called genes, so a read error is possible. The J gene is TRBJ2-2, the V gene TRBV11-2; D might be TRBD1 or TRBD2, each matching 5 bases. Germline V gives CDR1 SGHAT, CDR2 FQNNGV. The CDR3 spans 14 residues. The CDR3 nucleotides read TGTTCCAGCGGCCCGGACATCACAACCGGGAAGCTGTTTTTT. As protein: CSSGPDITTGKLFF.

Note on this clonotype: A much larger clone is a single base away; this may be a read error. The V call is TRBV19, the J call TRBJ2-6, with D maybe TRBD1 (6 bases). Germline lookup yields CDR1 LNHDA and CDR2 SQIVND (reference sequence). The V end was cut by 3 bases, the J end by 4 bases, with 13 bases between. The CDR3 loop spans 16 amino acids. This CDR3 reads CASSMRQVQGANVLTF. CDR3 sequence (DNA): TGTGCCAGTAGTATGCGACAGGTGCAAGGGGCCAACGTCCTGACTTTC.

As concerns this clonotype: Germline is not matched at one junction end, which may reflect a read error. The chain is built from TRBV7-9 and TRBJ2-3; 9 positions agree with TRBD2. The CDR3 runs to 16 residues. Per germline, CDR1 SEHNR and CDR2 FQNEAQ (reference sequence). Written as DNA, the CDR3 is TGTACCAGCAGCGCTAGACTAGCGGAGAAAACAGATACGCAGTATTTT. It encodes CTSSARLAEKTDTQYF.

This clonotype was seen a handful of times. One junction end does not reproduce the germline sequence, and a read error may be involved. This chain links TRBV4-3 with TRBJ2-3, with unresolved D. Germline CDR1 LGHNA, CDR2 YSLEER. The length of the CDR3 is 17 residues. CDR3 bases: TGCACCAGCAGCCAAGATCGGGCTTTCTCGGTTGCCAATACACAGTATTTT. The encoded protein is CTSSQDRAFSVANTQYF.

This clonotype was counted ten times or more. This chain joins TRBV6-2 or TRBV6-3 and TRBJ1-5; D is perhaps TRBD1 (5 bases). Germline V lookup: CDR1 MNHEY, CDR2 SVGEGT. V was shortened by 7 bases and J by 0 bases, with 13 bases between the two germline ends. The CDR3 contains 15 residues. The CDR3 here is CASKPGRYSNQPQHF. CDR3 DNA: TGTGCCAGCAAACCGGGACGATATAGCAATCAGCCCCAGCATTTT.

This clonotype was observed at least ten times. This rearrangement joins TRBV14 to TRBJ2-5; D is possibly TRBD2 (6 bases). CDR3 size: 15 residues. Deletions cut 8 bases from V and 2 bases from J, with 18 bases between. Looked up from germline, CDR1 is SGHDN and CDR2 is FVKESK. This chain's CDR3 is CASGEGGKLQETQYF. CDR3 in DNA: TGTGCCAGCGGAGAAGGCGGGAAACTTCAAGAGACCCAGTACTTC.

About this clonotype: No conserved phenylalanine or tryptophan ends this CDR3, so it is likely a read error. The CDR3 nucleotides read TGCAGCGTCAGTCCACTGACGAACACTGGGGAGCTGTTTTTG. It encodes CSVSPLTNTGELFL. This chain joins TRBV29-1 and TRBJ2-2, with D hard to call. This CDR3 spans 14 amino acids. From germline, CDR1 is SQVTM and CDR2 ANQGSEA.

Concerning this clonotype: A read error may explain this, as a much larger clone is one base away. The CDR3 is CASSTGRETQYF. The CDR3 nucleotides are TGTGCCAGCAGCACCGGTAGGGAGACCCAGTACTTC. This chain connects TRBV7-9 to TRBJ2-5, with unresolved D. The V gene lost 5 bases and the J gene lost 5 bases, with 9 bases spanning the gap. CDR3 length: 12 amino acids. Germline V gene data show CDR1 as SEHNR and CDR2 as FQNEAQ (reference sequence).

As concerns this clonotype: Given a much more abundant clone one base away, this may be a read error. No conserved phenylalanine or tryptophan is present at the end of the CDR3, so a read error is the likely explanation. J is TRBJ2-1 and V is TRBV5-1, with 11 positions matching TRBD2. V trimming: 2 bases; J trimming: 0 bases; junction bases outside the gene matches: 1. The CDR3 has 16 residues. Germline-derived CDR1 and CDR2 are SGHRS and YFSETQ. The CDR3 nucleotides are TGCGCCAGCAGCTTTAGCGGGAGGGCCTCCTACAATGAGCAGTTCCTC. This sequence encodes CASSFSGRASYNEQFL.

This chain connects TRBV29-1 to TRBJ2-4; 12 bases are a match to TRBD2. CDR1 is SQVTM, CDR2 ANQGSEA, per germline. This CDR3 comprises 16 residues. V shed 7 bases and J 2 bases; nucleotides not matched to a gene: 9. In DNA form, the CDR3 reads TGCAGCGCTGCACTAGCGGGGGGTTCCACCAAAAACATTCAGTACTTC. Translation: CSAALAGGSTKNIQYF.

On this clonotype itself: The junction and the germline gene differ at one end; a read error may be behind it. The chain has TRBV6-7 and TRBJ2-7; TRBD2 matches 8 bases. TRBV6-7 qualifies as an ORF whose function is uncertain. The CDR3 runs to 18 residues. CDR3 DNA: TGTGCCATCAGTTACGGGGAACCTTTAGCGGGAAGACTACATGAGCAGTACTTC. Its translation is CAISYGEPLAGRLHEQYF.

With regard to this clonotype: Possible read error: a much larger clone is one base away. The gene calls are TRBV28 and TRBJ2-7, with 13 positions matching TRBD2. Germline V gene sequence: CDR1 MDHEN, CDR2 SYDVKM. The CDR3 is 18 residues long. CDR3 bases: TGTGCCAGAAGTTTTTTACTAGCGGGAGGGCCCACCTCCTACGAGCAGTACTTC. This translates into CARSFLLAGGPTSYEQYF.

J is TRBJ1-2 and V is TRBV10-3, with D unresolved. The germline V gene encodes CDR1 ENHRY and CDR2 SYGVKD. The V end was cut by 6 bases, the J end by 1 base, with 12 bases between. This CDR3 region has 14 residues. The DNA of the CDR3 is TGTGCCATCAGCCGAGGACGGCTTAACTATGGCTACACCTTC. It yields the protein CAISRGRLNYGYTF.

In regard to this clonotype: One junction end disagrees with the germline gene, perhaps due to a read error. The V call is TRBV11-2, the J call TRBJ2-5, with D hard to call. CDR3 size: 14 residues. Germline V gives CDR1 SGHAT, CDR2 FQNNGV. DNA of the CDR3: TGTGCCGGCAGGCTCTCAGGTGGGCAGGAGACCCAGTACTTC. Translating it yields CAGRLSGGQETQYF.

This clonotype is termed medium-sized. The chain joins TRBV11-3 to TRBJ2-7; tentative D call: TRBD1 (6 bases). The CDR3 has 15 amino acids. Germline CDR1 SGHNT, CDR2 YENEEA. V was shortened by 0 bases and J by 0 bases, with 9 bases between the two germline ends. CDR3 in DNA: TGTGCCAGCAGCTTAGACGGGACAAGCTCCTACGAGCAGTACTTC. Translating gives CASSLDGTSSYEQYF.

This clonotype qualifies as medium-sized. The chain recombines TRBV11-2 with TRBJ2-3, with D tentatively TRBD2 (6 bases). CDR1 is SGHAT, CDR2 FQNNGV, per germline. The length of the CDR3 is 15 residues. V gave up 3 bases and J gave up 2 bases, with 12 bases separating them. CDR3 nucleotide sequence: TGTGCCAGCAGCTTCCCACGCGGGAACACAGATACGCAGTATTTT. This encodes CASSFPRGNTDTQYF.

For this clonotype: A much larger clone lies a single base off, so this may be a read error. The CDR3 bases are TGTGTCAGCAGCTCGTCAGTTACAGGGGGTTACGAGCAGTACTTC. As protein: CVSSSSVTGGYEQYF. The chain uses TRBV5-5 and TRBJ2-7; TRBD1 matches at 8 bases. Germline CDR1 is SGHKS and CDR2 is YYEKEE (reference sequence). This CDR3 contains 15 residues.

A remark on this clonotype: Its ends do not fully match the called genes, so a read error is possible. CDR3 amino acids: CASKSGTVNTGELFF. The CDR3 DNA follows: TGTGCCAGCAAGTCCGGGACAGTAAACACCGGGGAGCTGTTTTTC. J is TRBJ2-2 and V is TRBV6-5; TRBD1 agrees at 7 bases. Germline CDR1 MNHEY, CDR2 SVGAGI. The CDR3 runs to 15 residues.

A note on this clonotype: One end of the junction is discordant with germline, which a read error may explain. The chain employs TRBV11-3 and TRBJ2-1; TRBD2 aligns across 8 bases. Germline V gene lookup returns CDR1 SGHNT and CDR2 YENEEA. This CDR3 has 16 amino acids. CDR3 nucleotide sequence: TGTACCAGCAGCCCATACCCGGGAGCGGGGGACAATGAGCAGTTCTTC. This translates into CTSSPYPGAGDNEQFF.

About this clonotype: The junction departs from the called germline gene at one end, perhaps through a read error. The chain employs TRBV4-3 and TRBJ1-1, with D unclear. This CDR3 region has 13 residues. Germline CDR1 and CDR2: LGHNA and YSLEER. The CDR3 DNA follows: TGCGACATCAACCAAGATCTCTCAACTGAAGCTTTCTTC. It encodes CDINQDLSTEAFF.

This clonotype qualifies as medium-sized. This chain uses TRBV12-3 or TRBV12-4 with TRBJ1-4; D gene unclear. Trimming removed 2 bases at V and 10 bases at J, with 8 bases between. The CDR3 has 12 residues. The CDR3 loop reads CASSLSIGKLFF. The CDR3 DNA is TGTGCCAGCAGTTTATCAATCGGAAAACTGTTTTTT.

About this clonotype itself: The conserved phenylalanine or tryptophan is not found at the CDR3 terminus, so this likely reflects a read error. The chain recombines TRBV11-1 with TRBJ2-1; perhaps TRBD1 as D (6 bases). The CDR3 covers 15 residues. The V end was cut by 7 bases, the J end by 1 base, with 14 bases between. Germline assignment: CDR1 SGHAT and CDR2 FQDESV (reference sequence). Here the CDR3 reads CASNSRTASYNEQFL. DNA for the CDR3: TGTGCCAGCAACTCCCGGACAGCGTCCTACAATGAGCAGTTCCTC.

Concerning this clonotype itself: A read error may produce the germline difference seen at one junction end. The chain recombines TRBV6-2 or TRBV6-3 with TRBJ2-1; TRBD1 matches at 7 bases. Germline V gene data show CDR1 as MNHEY and CDR2 as SVGEGT. The CDR3 loop spans 14 amino acids. The CDR3 loop is CVSSPRDRYNEQLF. The CDR3, as DNA: TGTGTCAGCAGTCCCCGGGACAGATACAATGAGCAGCTCTTC.

To note about this clonotype: Since no conserved phenylalanine or tryptophan closes the CDR3, a read error is the likely cause. J is TRBJ1-1 and V is TRBV28, with a tentative D call TRBD1 (5 bases). V lost 5 bases and J 0 bases, leaving 7 bases between the germline ends. The CDR3 has 13 amino acids. Germline V CDR1 and CDR2: MDHEN, SYDVKM. The CDR3: CASSRDVNTEAFS. In DNA, the CDR3 is TGTGCCAGCAGTCGGGACGTGAACACTGAAGCTTTCTCT.